This T cell receptor beta chain was recorded in a study of blood T cell repertoires in COVID-19 (dated by TCRdb to the early 2020s). With regard to the full study: Samples covering the acute and convalescent phases of COVID-19 were provided by collaborators in the United States, Italy and Spain. The prospective study material was composed of cDNA or gDNA derived from T cells, B-cell-depleted T cells, or PBMCs. Subjects who had been exposed to COVID-19, were actively infected with it, or had recovered from it provided the deeply sampled blood TCRbeta repertoires that made up the dataset. The repertoires were released in a freely available public database meant as a resource for research on the immune response to SARS-CoV-2. Samples were obtained from the ongoing ImmuneRACE study (first 160 participants) and from some 1,200 subjects provided by 6 global collaborators. A de-identified subject ID, COVID-19 status, age in years and sex were almost always included in the sample metadata. HLA class I and class II types, where available, came from metadata supplied by the sample provider rather than from assay-based typing.

The CDR3 has 15 amino acids, counting the end cysteine and phenylalanine. The entry retains the CDR3 DNA only, 45 bases that are in frame from base 1. According to the germline V gene, CDR1 reads MNHEY and CDR2 reads SVGAGI. Clipping removes 0 bases from V and 4 bases from J, with 5 as the unmatched junction base count. The immunoSEQ Assay, a bias-controlled multiplex PCR, was used to amplify TCRbeta CDR3 regions from genomic DNA. Per the original workflow: The number of nucleated cells in each sample was estimated by amplification of reference gene primers within the assay. To quantify the absolute abundance of each unique TCRbeta CDR3 rearrangement, sequence reads were collapsed and filtered. For each sample, productive Simpson clonality was calculated by taking the square root of Simpson's diversity index across productive rearrangements. In TCRdb, the immuneACCESS table is reduced to in-frame sequences with V and J assigned. These tables do not hold every clone; where another copy was compared, an unresolved V gene accounts for under half, and the others remain unexplained. V and J calls and clone size are those listed in that table; D and trimming were worked out from the DNA. The sample profile shows 350,000 or so clones; roughly 87% of them were found once. The ten largest account for 3.9% of the sample.

In regard to this clone: The clone's antigen remains unknown. No base quality values were provided; no much bigger clone lies one nucleotide off.

General study outcomes and caveats: The quantity of clinical and demographic metadata differed by source and by participant and was supplied without curation.

One collaborating source in Seattle enrolled patients during active infection and followed them longitudinally through the course of disease. Whole blood was collected in K2EDTA tubes by collaborating institutions according to the institutions' own protocols. For TCRbeta analysis, collaborators shipped samples as frozen whole blood, isolated PBMCs, or DNA extracted from either of those sample types. The rearranged segments are TRBV6-5 and TRBJ2-5, and 7 bases in between align with TRBD1. The receptor comes from a woman aged 60 to 75 with COVID-19, enrolled during active disease. Sequencing used peripheral blood. The nucleotide sequence is TGTGCCAGCAGTTACTCGAGGGGGCTGAGAGAGACCCAGTACTTC. Its translation is CASSYSRGLRETQYF.